A selection of T cell receptor beta chains follows, all from one sample in a study of shared clonotypes between healthy human individuals. The protocol was immunoSEQ multiplex PCR, while the TCRdb copy is restricted to in-frame clones and leaves out a portion. The sample gives some 2 million clones, around 95% of which show up once; roughly 0.13% is in the top ten. Sequencing was carried out using naive CD4+ T cells sorted from blood. Source of these receptors: a man between 18 and 35 years old in good health. Both conserved end residues are part of each CDR3. A D gene is named only where the DNA matches it firmly. Size values are once, few and many counts, or a class for expanded clones, and some rows have none.

v_gene	j_gene	abundance	d_gene	CDR3aa	CDR3nt
TRBV10-3	TRBJ2-1	.	.	CAISELTSPMDNEQFF	TGTGCCATCAGTGAGTTGACTTCTCCGATGGACAATGAGCAGTTCTTC
TRBV7-2	TRBJ2-2	.	TRBD2	CASSLAGEPNTGELFF	TGTGCCAGCAGCTTGGCGGGAGAGCCGAACACCGGGGAGCTGTTTTTT
TRBV29-1	TRBJ1-2	once	TRBD1	CSVDGGQEYYGYTF	TGCAGCGTTGATGGGGGACAGGAGTACTATGGCTACACCTTC
TRBV11-3	TRBJ2-5	.	TRBD2	CASSLGGKAGGPETQYF	TGTGCCAGCAGCTTAGGCGGAAAAGCGGGGGGGCCGGAGACCCAGTACTTC
TRBV19	TRBJ1-5	.	.	CASTKGPSNQPQHF	TGTGCCAGTACCAAGGGTCCGAGCAATCAGCCCCAGCATTTT
TRBV5-6	TRBJ1-5	.	.	CASSPGPWAGSNQPQHF	TGTGCCAGCAGCCCCGGACCTTGGGCCGGAAGCAATCAGCCCCAGCATTTT
TRBV5-1	TRBJ1-4	.	.	CASSSGLNEKLFF	TGCGCCAGCAGCAGCGGGCTAAATGAAAAACTGTTTTTT
TRBV11-2	TRBJ2-3	.	.	CASSLNRITDTQYF	TGTGCCAGCAGCTTAAACAGGATCACAGATACGCAGTATTTT
TRBV7-2	TRBJ2-7	.	TRBD2	CASSLADRLAGDEQYF	TGTGCCAGCAGCTTAGCAGATAGGCTAGCGGGAGACGAGCAGTACTTC
TRBV9	TRBJ2-7	.	TRBD2	CASSVDGLAGVEQYF	TGTGCCAGCAGCGTAGACGGACTAGCGGGAGTTGAGCAGTACTTC
TRBV1	TRBJ1-6	.	.	CTSSDRKSSYNSPLHF	TGCACCAGCTCGGACAGGAAAAGCTCCTATAATTCACCCCTCCACTTT
TRBV30	TRBJ2-7	.	TRBD1	CAWSGDSYEQYF	TGTGCCTGGAGCGGGGACAGTTACGAGCAGTACTTC
TRBV7-9	TRBJ1-1	.	.	CASLNPQNTEAFF	TGTGCCAGCCTCAACCCCCAGAACACTGAAGCTTTCTTT
TRBV2	TRBJ1-1	.	.	CASSPDIRNTEAFF	TGTGCCAGCAGCCCTGACATTAGGAACACTGAAGCTTTCTTT
TRBV7-2	TRBJ2-5	.	TRBD2	CASSLLGLAPETQYF	TGTGCCAGCAGCTTACTCGGACTAGCTCCCGAGACCCAGTACTTC
TRBV9	TRBJ2-1	few	TRBD2	CASSPRTSGSSYNEQFF	TGTGCCAGCAGCCCCCGGACTAGCGGGAGCTCCTACAATGAGCAGTTCTTC
TRBV6-5	TRBJ2-7	.	TRBD1	CASRSGTGSYEQYF	TGTGCCAGCAGGTCCGGGACAGGGTCCTACGAGCAGTACTTC
TRBV2	TRBJ1-5	.	TRBD1	CASTPRTGGLQHF	TGTGCCAGCACTCCGAGGACAGGTGGGCTCCAGCATTTT
TRBV20-1	TRBJ1-4	.	.	CSARDNEKLFF	TGCAGTGCTAGAGATAATGAAAAACTGTTTTTT
TRBV7-2	TRBJ1-3	.	.	CASSSGQSGNTIYF	TGTGCCAGCAGCTCAGGACAGTCCGGAAACACCATATATTTT
TRBV5-4	TRBJ2-2	.	.	CASSLAAVAGTGELFF	TGTGCCAGCAGCTTGGCGGCAGTCGCGGGTACCGGGGAGCTGTTTTTT
TRBV5-1	TRBJ1-4	.	.	CASSQGEAGPREKLFF	TGCGCCAGCAGCCAAGGGGAGGCTGGCCCCCGGGAAAAACTGTTTTTT
TRBV27	TRBJ2-1	.	.	CASSYTRPGRSYNEQFF	TGTGCCAGCAGTTATACCCGTCCGGGACGGAGCTACAATGAGCAGTTCTTC
TRBV6-6	TRBJ2-1	.	.	CASSPRDQTYNEQFF	TGTGCCAGCAGTCCGCGGGACCAAACCTACAATGAGCAGTTCTTC
TRBV20-1	TRBJ1-2	.	.	CSATRDGYTF	TGCAGTGCAACCAGGGATGGCTACACCTTC
TRBV29-1	TRBJ2-2	.	.	CSDNTGELFF	TGCAGCGACAACACCGGGGAGCTGTTTTTT
TRBV6-1	TRBJ1-3	.	TRBD1	CASSTVGQGGYTIYF	TGTGCCAGCAGTACCGTTGGACAGGGGGGGTACACCATATATTTT
TRBV25-1	TRBJ2-1	.	TRBD1	CASSVGTGSSYNEQFF	TGTGCCAGCAGTGTCGGGACAGGGAGCTCCTACAATGAGCAGTTCTTC
TRBV18	TRBJ2-7	once	TRBD1	CASSPRGQVSYEQYF	TGTGCCAGCTCACCACGCGGACAGGTTTCCTACGAGCAGTACTTC
TRBV7-2	TRBJ2-1	.	.	CASSLGASERRDNEQFF	TGTGCCAGCAGCTTAGGGGCGAGCGAGAGGAGGGACAATGAGCAGTTCTTC
TRBV5-4	TRBJ2-5	.	TRBD2	CASSLGRGGETQYF	TGTGCCAGCAGCTTGGGTCGGGGGGGAGAGACCCAGTACTTC
TRBV27	TRBJ2-7	once	TRBD1	CASSRGTVAYEQYF	TGTGCCAGCAGTAGGGGGACAGTCGCCTACGAGCAGTACTTC
TRBV2	TRBJ1-1	.	.	CASSEFRDLKAFF	TGTGCCAGCAGTGAATTCCGTGACCTTAAAGCTTTCTTT
TRBV28	TRBJ2-2	.	.	CASSTRRDTGELFF	TGTGCCAGCAGTACCAGGAGAGACACCGGGGAGCTGTTTTTT
TRBV6-5	TRBJ1-2	.	.	CASSLGTNYGYTF	TGTGCCAGCAGTCTCGGGACGAACTATGGCTACACCTTC
TRBV21-1	TRBJ1-2	.	.	CASSKEGRHANYGYTF	TGTGCCAGCAGCAAAGAGGGACGGCATGCTAACTATGGCTACACCTTC
TRBV5-1	TRBJ2-1	.	TRBD2	CASSLTSGGSYNEQFF	TGCGCCAGCAGCTTGACTAGCGGGGGTTCCTACAATGAGCAGTTCTTC
TRBV5-6	TRBJ1-3	.	.	CASSFQEGGSGNTIYF	TGTGCCAGCAGCTTTCAGGAGGGAGGGTCTGGAAACACCATATATTTT
TRBV11-2	TRBJ2-1	.	.	CASSLDSRGRFF	TGTGCCAGCAGCTTAGATAGCCGAGGGCGGTTCTTC
TRBV7-9	TRBJ2-7	.	.	CASSLGAGGGSYEQYF	TGTGCCAGCAGCTTAGGGGCCGGAGGGGGCTCCTACGAGCAGTACTTC
TRBV6-5	TRBJ2-7	.	.	CASRKRGYEQYF	TGTGCCAGCAGGAAGAGGGGTTACGAGCAGTACTTC
TRBV6-1	TRBJ1-5	.	.	CASSPPGGNQPQHF	TGTGCCAGCAGCCCACCTGGGGGCAATCAGCCCCAGCATTTT
TRBV7-9	TRBJ1-2	once	.	CASSPAGGRVYGYTF	TGTGCCAGCAGCCCCGCCGGGGGGCGCGTCTATGGCTACACCTTC
TRBV4-1	TRBJ2-4	.	.	CASSQGDAGPKNIQYF	TGCGCCAGCAGCCAAGGCGATGCAGGCCCCAAAAACATTCAGTACTTC
TRBV7-6	TRBJ2-3	.	TRBD2	CASSLGREGPDTQYF	TGTGCCAGCAGCCTCGGGCGGGAGGGACCAGATACGCAGTATTTT
TRBV19	TRBJ1-2	.	.	CASSITGAGNGYTF	TGTGCCAGTAGTATAACGGGGGCGGGAAATGGCTACACCTTC
TRBV5-6	TRBJ2-5	.	TRBD2	CASSLVASGSPRGGETQYF	TGTGCCAGCAGCTTGGTGGCTAGCGGGAGCCCACGAGGGGGAGAGACCCAGTACTTC
TRBV5-6	TRBJ1-6	.	TRBD1	CASSWGTGGNSYNSPLHF	TGTGCCAGCAGCTGGGGGACAGGGGGTAACTCCTATAATTCACCCCTCCACTTT
TRBV7-8	TRBJ2-7	.	TRBD2	CASSSGVFLADTYEQYF	TGTGCCAGCAGTTCCGGAGTTTTCCTAGCGGACACCTACGAGCAGTACTTC
TRBV30	TRBJ1-5	once	.	CAWRQTSNQPQHF	TGTGCCTGGAGACAGACTAGCAATCAGCCCCAGCATTTT
TRBV7-9	TRBJ1-1	.	.	CASSYRLNAEAFF	TGTGCCAGCAGCTACCGGCTGAACGCTGAAGCTTTCTTT
TRBV7-9	TRBJ1-5	.	TRBD1	CASSPGTGGQPQHF	TGTGCCAGCAGCCCTGGGACAGGGGGACAGCCCCAGCATTTT
TRBV25-1	TRBJ1-2	.	TRBD1	CASSGRTGTGGYTF	TGTGCCAGCAGTGGACGGACAGGGACCGGGGGCTACACCTTC